These 15 T cell receptor beta chains share one sample of origin, sequenced in a study of blood T cells in healthy people across ages. Alongside a J-beta primer mix, a sample-barcoded 5' primer served in a second PCR lasting about 6 to 11 cycles. From the 5' RACE reads, TCRdb called clonotypes with MiXCR, one entry per CDR3 protein. Here the sample spans approximately 1.5 million distinct CDR3 sequences, around 35% being singletons. Sequencing was performed on blood. Source of these receptors: a woman in her twenties or thirties in good health.

The chain has TRBV5-1 and TRBJ2-1; D unresolved. Germline lookup yields CDR1 SGHRS and CDR2 YFSETQ. The CDR3 has 14 amino acids. Trimming cost V 0 bases and J 6 bases, with 10 bases left between them. The CDR3 loop reads CASSLAGSANEQFF. The CDR3 DNA reads TGCGCCAGCAGCTTGGCCGGATCGGCCAATGAGCAGTTCTTC.

The rearrangement uses TRBV6-5 and TRBJ2-1; D may be TRBD2 (7 bases). V was cut by 6 bases and J by 1 base, with 16 bases left in between. Germline values: CDR1 MNHEY, CDR2 SVGAGI. This CDR3 comprises 16 residues. This CDR3 reads CASRKGGGASYNEQFF. In nucleotides, the CDR3 is TGTGCCAGCAGAAAGGGAGGGGGGGCATCCTACAATGAGCAGTTCTTC.

The chain links TRBV7-2 to TRBJ1-4, with D unclear. V gave up 8 bases and J gave up 7 bases, with 14 bases separating them. Looked up from germline, CDR1 is SGHTA and CDR2 is FQGNSA. This CDR3 has 13 amino acids. CDR3 sequence (DNA): TGTGCCAGCTCCTCCGGGCGGAGTGAAAAACTGTTTTTT. It specifies CASSSGRSEKLFF.

This clonotype has more than one count but fewer than ten. The chain carries TRBV3-1 and TRBJ2-1, with D uncertain. This CDR3 spans 11 amino acids. Germline CDR1 reads LGHDT; CDR2 reads YNNKEL (reference sequence). Trimming cost V 6 bases and J 15 bases, with 15 bases left between them. CDR3 sequence: CASSGNRRLFF. Written as DNA, the CDR3 is TGTGCCAGCAGTGGGAACCGCAGACTGTTCTTC.

This clonotype was counted only a few times. The chain links TRBV5-5 to TRBJ2-3, with TRBD1 matching 8 bases. CDR1 SGHKS and CDR2 YYEKEE come from the germline V gene (reference sequence). CDR3 length: 14 amino acids. The J segment lost 2 bases and the V segment lost 10 bases, leaving 9 bases of the junction unmatched. CDR3 loop: CAAGRQGFTDTQYF. In nucleotides, the CDR3 is TGTGCCGCGGGGAGACAGGGGTTCACAGATACGCAGTATTTT.

The V gene is TRBV28, the J gene TRBJ2-5; D gene uncertain. The CDR3 is made up of 12 amino acids. The germline CDR1 and CDR2 sequences are MDHEN and SYDVKM. Trimming left V 6 bases short and J 7 bases short, with 12 bases between. Here the CDR3 reads CASRGLTGTQYF. In DNA form, the CDR3 reads TGTGCCAGCAGGGGTCTTACGGGGACCCAGTACTTC. The entire variable domain, with the rest obtained from reference TRBV28 and TRBJ2-5, is as follows: DVKVTQSSRYLVKRTGEKVFLECVQDMDHENMFWYRQDPGLGLRLIYFSYDVKMKEKGDIPEGYSVSREKKERFSLILESASTNQTSMYLCASRGLTGTQYFGPGTRLLVL.

This clonotype came up a few times. CDR3 amino acids: CSARASSGVSFGTDTQYF. The CDR3, as DNA: TGCAGTGCTAGAGCTAGCTCGGGGGTCTCATTTGGCACAGATACGCAGTATTTT. The chain links TRBV20-1 to TRBJ2-3; TRBD2 is a possible D gene (6 bases). Germline values: CDR1 DFQATT, CDR2 SNEGSKA (reference sequence). Trimming took 1 base from V and 1 from J, leaving 21 bases between them. The CDR3 sequence is 18 residues long.

This clonotype came up once. V and J are TRBV24-1 and TRBJ2-2, with D hard to call. The germline gives CDR1 KGHDR, CDR2 SFDVKD. This CDR3 region has 14 residues. V lost 3 bases and J lost 3, with 7 bases in between. The CDR3 here is CATSDVSHTGELFF. CDR3 sequence (DNA): TGTGCCACCAGTGATGTTAGTCACACCGGGGAGCTGTTTTTT.

The rearrangement joins TRBV27 to TRBJ2-7, with D possibly being TRBD2 (5 bases). V lost 3 bases and J lost 7, with 16 bases in between. The CDR3 is 14 residues long. The germline V gene encodes CDR1 MNHEY and CDR2 SMNVEV (reference sequence). CDR3 amino acids: CASSFLMDFQEQYF. The CDR3 coding sequence is TGTGCCAGCAGTTTCCTGATGGACTTTCAGGAGCAGTACTTC.

The rearrangement links TRBV5-5 to TRBJ2-1; no firm D call. CDR1 is SGHKS, CDR2 YYEKEE, per germline (reference sequence). This CDR3 comprises 16 residues. Trimming cost V 4 bases and J 0 bases, with 14 bases left between them. The DNA of the CDR3 is TGTGCCAGCAGCCGAAGGGCCGATAGCTCCTACAATGAGCAGTTCTTC. Its protein product is CASSRRADSSYNEQFF.

This chain uses TRBV30 with TRBJ2-1; D might be TRBD1 or TRBD2, each matching 5 bases. The germline V gene has CDR1 GTSNPN and CDR2 SVGIG (reference sequence). Trimming left V 5 bases short and J 1 base short, with 12 bases between. The CDR3 is 14 residues long. CDR3 DNA: TGTGCCTGGTCCTATGGGGGATCCTACAATGAGCAGTTCTTC. This encodes CAWSYGGSYNEQFF.

With regard to this clonotype: This may be a read error: a much more frequent sequence differs by one nucleotide. This chain links TRBV7-3 with TRBJ2-5, with 11 nucleotides matching TRBD2. CDR1 and CDR2 (germline): SGHTA, FQGTGA. This CDR3 is built from 16 residues. This CDR3 is CAGSPQSSGGIWTQYF. The CDR3 region has the DNA TGTGCCGGCAGCCCTCAGTCTAGCGGGGGGATTTGGACCCAGTACTTC.

A word on this clonotype: A single base separates this from a much larger clone, so it may be a read error. The chain combines TRBV11-2 with TRBJ2-1; no firm D call. Germline V CDR1 and CDR2: SGHAT, FQNNGV. CDR3 size: 14 residues. CDR3 nucleotides: TGTGCCAGCTGCTTAGTTGGGGTCGGCAATGAGCAGTTCTTC. Encoded protein: CASCLVGVGNEQFF. Full variable domain (remainder filled in from reference TRBV11-2 and TRBJ2-1): EAGVAQSPRYKIIEKRQSVAFWCNPISGHATLYWYQQILGQGPKLLIQFQNNGVVDDSQLPKDRFSAERLKGVDSTLKIQPAKLEDSAVYLCASCLVGVGNEQFFGPGTRLTVL.

The chain recombines TRBV7-3 with TRBJ1-2; tentative D call: TRBD1 (6 bases). The germline gives CDR1 SGHTA, CDR2 FQGTGA. V dropped 5 bases and J dropped 7 bases, with 14 bases sitting between them. This CDR3 spans 13 amino acids. The CDR3 region has the DNA TGTGCCAGCAGCGACAGACAGGCTGCTGGCTACACCTTC. As protein: CASSDRQAAGYTF.

The chain carries TRBV7-8 and TRBJ2-2; D is possibly TRBD1 (5 bases). V dropped 4 bases and J dropped 0 bases, with 9 bases sitting between them. This CDR3 is built from 15 residues. CDR1 is SGHVS, CDR2 FQNEAQ, per germline. The CDR3 protein is CASSSTQANTGELFF. The CDR3 nucleotides are TGTGCCAGCAGCTCTACACAGGCGAACACCGGGGAGCTGTTTTTT.